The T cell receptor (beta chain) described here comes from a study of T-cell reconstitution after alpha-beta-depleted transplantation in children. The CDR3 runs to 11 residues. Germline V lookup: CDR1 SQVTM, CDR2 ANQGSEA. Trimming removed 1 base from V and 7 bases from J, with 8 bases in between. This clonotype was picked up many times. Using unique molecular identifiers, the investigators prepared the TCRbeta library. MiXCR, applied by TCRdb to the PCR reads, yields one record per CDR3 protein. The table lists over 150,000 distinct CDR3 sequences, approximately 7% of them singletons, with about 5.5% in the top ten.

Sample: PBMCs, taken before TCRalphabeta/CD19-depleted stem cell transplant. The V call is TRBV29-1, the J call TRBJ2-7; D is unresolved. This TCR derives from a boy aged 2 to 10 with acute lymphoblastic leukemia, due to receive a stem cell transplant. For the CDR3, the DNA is TGCAGCGTTGAAGGTATCCAGGAGCAGTACTTC. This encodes CSVEGIQEQYF.